Presented here are 14 T cell receptor beta chains from one specimen sequenced in a study of T cells in Graves' hyperthyroidism and ophthalmopathy. RNA transcripts were the template for amplifying TCR beta CDR3 regions. First-round RT-PCR targeting the TCR CDR3 was performed with the HTBI primer set. TCRdb independently ran MiXCR on the multiplex PCR reads; one entry per CDR3 protein. The sample yields around 340,000 distinct CDR3 sequences, 15% to 20% seen once. Sequencing input: blood. The receptors stem from a man aged 30 to 45 with Graves' hyperthyroidism.

Ten or more counts support this clonotype. The genes are TRBV2 and TRBJ1-1; D ambiguous. Between the trimmed V and J ends, which lost 6 bases and 1 base, there was a span of 9 bases. Germline V gives CDR1 SNHLY, CDR2 FYNNEI. The CDR3 extends over 13 amino acids. The CDR3 DNA is TGTGCCAGCAGCTATACGACGAACACTGAAGCTTTCTTT. As protein: CASSYTTNTEAFF.

This clonotype was observed a handful of times. The chain combines TRBV11-2 with TRBJ2-3, with 8 nucleotides matching TRBD1. This CDR3 is 15 amino acids long. The V segment lost 3 bases and the J segment 4 bases; nucleotides outside the gene matches: 6. The germline CDR1 and CDR2 sequences are SGHAT and FQNNGV. CDR3 sequence reads: CASSFRGRRADTQYF. CDR3 in DNA: TGTGCCAGCAGCTTCAGGGGGCGCAGGGCAGATACGCAGTATTTT.

This clonotype was counted a few times. The chain recombines TRBV9 with TRBJ1-5, with TRBD1 identical over 7 bases. This CDR3 is built from 15 residues. CDR1 and CDR2 from the germline V gene are SGDLS and YYNGEE. V lost 6 bases to trimming and J lost 3 bases; unmatched junction nucleotides: 9. The CDR3 DNA reads TGTGCCAGCATACGAATGGGACAGTTCAATCAGCCCCAGCATTTT. This translates into CASIRMGQFNQPQHF.

The chain couples TRBV10-1 to TRBJ2-1, with TRBD2 matching 12 bases. V lost 3 bases and J lost 2; bases outside the gene matches: 5. Germline assignment: CDR1 WNHNN and CDR2 SYGVQD (reference sequence). The CDR3 runs to 17 residues. In DNA, the CDR3 is TGCGCCAGCAGTGACTCTGGACTAGCGGGGACCTACAATGAGCAGTTCTTC. This encodes CASSDSGLAGTYNEQFF.

The J gene is TRBJ2-5, the V gene TRBV20-1, with D unresolved. Germline-derived CDR1 and CDR2 are DFQATT and SNEGSKA (reference sequence). The CDR3 is 11 amino acids. Trimming stripped 7 bases from V and 0 bases from J, with 6 bases between. The CDR3, as DNA: TGCAGTGGCCAAAACCAAGAGACCCAGTACTTC. It is translated as CSGQNQETQYF.

This sequence joins TRBV12-3 or TRBV12-4 and TRBJ1-5, with a possible D match to TRBD1 (6 bases). This CDR3 spans 15 amino acids. Between the trimmed V and J ends, which lost 5 bases and 5 bases, there was a span of 16 bases. The CDR3 nucleotides are TGTGCCAGCAGTCCACGCACAGGGATGGATCAGCCCCAGCATTTT. It specifies CASSPRTGMDQPQHF.

This clonotype was recorded many times. V usage is TRBV18 and J usage is TRBJ2-3, with a possible D match to TRBD2 (5 bases). V dropped 4 bases and J dropped 2 bases, with 10 bases sitting between them. This CDR3 has 14 amino acids. Germline V gives CDR1 KGHSH, CDR2 LQKENI. This chain's CDR3 is CASSREQITDTQYF. CDR3 DNA: TGTGCCAGCTCACGGGAGCAAATCACAGATACGCAGTATTTT.

This clonotype occurred many times. The rearrangement links TRBV5-1 to TRBJ2-3, with 10 bases lining up with TRBD2. The germline V gene has CDR1 SGHRS and CDR2 YFSETQ. This CDR3 is 16 amino acids long. Trimming took 3 bases from V and 4 from J; bases not matched to a gene: 8. CDR3 sequence (DNA): TGCGCCAGCAGCTGGTTTAGCGGGAGGAGCGCAGATACGCAGTATTTT. It is translated as CASSWFSGRSADTQYF.

This chain uses TRBV11-2 with TRBJ2-1, with 14 bases aligning to TRBD2. Trimming at V came to 5 bases and at J to 7 bases, leaving 13 bases not matched to a gene. From germline, CDR1 is SGHAT and CDR2 FQNNGV. The CDR3 spans 18 residues. The CDR3: CASSTRTSGRITGNEQFF. CDR3 DNA: TGTGCCAGCAGCACCCGGACTAGCGGGAGGATCACGGGGAATGAGCAGTTCTTC.

This clonotype was seen repeatedly, ten times or more. This chain connects TRBV11-2 to TRBJ1-1; a weak D match, TRBD1 (5 bases). With 1 base removed from V and 3 bases from J, the gap between germline ends came to 21 bases. The CDR3 runs 18 residues. CDR1 and CDR2 (germline): SGHAT, FQNNGV. The DNA for the CDR3 is TGTGCCAGCAGCTTAGGGAGCTCTGGGGGATATGCCGACACTGAAGCTTTCTTT. This codes for CASSLGSSGGYADTEAFF.

As for this clonotype: This could be a read error, since a much larger clone is one nucleotide away. The chain joins TRBV11-3 to TRBJ1-2; D is possibly TRBD1 (6 bases). Germline CDR1 SGHNT, CDR2 YENEEA. V gave up 7 bases and J gave up 4 bases, with 13 bases separating them. The CDR3 spans 13 residues. The CDR3 bases are TGTGCCAGCAACTCCGGGACACTCTATGGCTACACCTTC. Its protein is CASNSGTLYGYTF.

The chain recombines TRBV6-1 with TRBJ2-1, with D possibly being TRBD1 or TRBD2 (5 bases each). CDR3 length: 16 amino acids. Trimming removed 2 bases at V and 6 bases at J, with 17 bases between. Germline-derived CDR1 and CDR2 are MNHNS and SASEGT. Here the CDR3 DNA reads TGTGCCAGCAGTGAAAGCCCTTGGGCTGGGGGCAATGAGCAGTTCTTC. This sequence encodes CASSESPWAGGNEQFF.

This clonotype was picked up a small number of times. The V call is TRBV27, the J call TRBJ2-6; D is possibly TRBD1 (5 bases). The CDR3 has 18 residues. CDR1 is MNHEY and CDR2 is SMNVEV in the germline V gene (reference sequence). The germline V and J ends were trimmed by 5 bases and 0 bases, with 17 bases remaining between them. The CDR3 DNA is TGTGCCAGCAGTCCCCTCATGACAGTTAACTCTGGGGCCAACGTCCTGACTTTC. Translating it yields CASSPLMTVNSGANVLTF.

This clonotype came up a few times. The rearrangement joins TRBV18 to TRBJ2-3, with a tentative D call TRBD2 (5 bases). The CDR3 runs to 14 residues. The germline gives CDR1 KGHSH, CDR2 LQKENI. The V gene lost 1 base and the J gene lost 5 bases, with 10 bases spanning the gap. The CDR3 region has the DNA TGTGCCAGCTCACCACTCGCGGGTCAAGATACGCAGTATTTT. Amino acids: CASSPLAGQDTQYF.